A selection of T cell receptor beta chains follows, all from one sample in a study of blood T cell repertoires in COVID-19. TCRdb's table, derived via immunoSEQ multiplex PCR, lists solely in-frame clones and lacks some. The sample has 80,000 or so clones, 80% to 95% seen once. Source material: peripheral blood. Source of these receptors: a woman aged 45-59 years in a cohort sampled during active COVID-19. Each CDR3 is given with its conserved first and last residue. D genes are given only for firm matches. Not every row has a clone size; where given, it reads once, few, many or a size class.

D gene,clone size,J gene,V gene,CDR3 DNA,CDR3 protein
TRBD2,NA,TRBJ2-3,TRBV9,TGTGCCAGCAGCGTAGAGGGAGCGGGGATCACAGATACGCAGTATTTT,CASSVEGAGITDTQYF
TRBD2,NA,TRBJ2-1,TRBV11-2,TGTGCCAGCAGCTCCCGGAGCGGGGGGGGGACCGATGAGCAGTTCTTC,CASSSRSGGGTDEQFF
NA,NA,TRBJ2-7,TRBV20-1,TGCAGTGCTAGTCCCCAGAATTCCTACGAGCAGTACTTC,CSASPQNSYEQYF
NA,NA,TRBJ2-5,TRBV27,TGTGCCAGCAAGATACAGGGGCTGGGAGGAGAGACCCAGTACTTC,CASKIQGLGGETQYF
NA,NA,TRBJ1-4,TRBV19,TGTGCCAGTAGTTCCCTACAGGGTGTCGAAAAACTGTTTTTT,CASSSLQGVEKLFF
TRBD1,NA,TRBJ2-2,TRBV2,TGTGCCAGCAGTGAACGACAGGGGAACACCGGGGAGCTGTTTTTT,CASSERQGNTGELFF
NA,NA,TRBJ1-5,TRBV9,TGTGCCAGCAGCGTAGATGGCAGCAATCAGCCCCAGCATTTT,CASSVDGSNQPQHF
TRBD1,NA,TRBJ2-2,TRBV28,TGTGCCAGCAGTTCGTGGACCGGGACAGGGGGGAACACCGGGGAGCTGTTTTTT,CASSSWTGTGGNTGELFF
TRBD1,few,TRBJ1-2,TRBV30,TGTGCCTGGGCCAGGGGGTTCTCCTTCTACGGCTACACCTTC,CAWARGFSFYGYTF
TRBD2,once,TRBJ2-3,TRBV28,TGTGCCAGCAGCGTCCTAGCGGGAGGGCCGAGGTCTCAGTATTTT,CASSVLAGGPRSQYF
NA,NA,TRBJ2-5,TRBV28,TGTGCCAGCAATGGGGGGAATGGGGGAGTGAAGGCGGGAGAGACCCAGTACTTC,CASNGGNGGVKAGETQYF
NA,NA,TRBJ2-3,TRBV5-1,TGCGCCAGCAGCGCGCCCGCCGGGGGCACAGATACGCAGTATTTT,CASSAPAGGTDTQYF
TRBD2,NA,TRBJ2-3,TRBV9,TGTGCCAGCAGCGTAGGGCTAGCGGAAATCACAGATACGCAGTATTTT,CASSVGLAEITDTQYF
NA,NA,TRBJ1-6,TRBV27,TGTGCCAGCACCGATAATTCACCCCTCCACTTT,CASTDNSPLHF
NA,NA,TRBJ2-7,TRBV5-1,TGCGCCAGCAGCTTGCAGGGGAGCTCCTACGAGCAGTACTTC,CASSLQGSSYEQYF